This T cell receptor beta chain derives from a study of blood T cell repertoires in COVID-19 (dated by TCRdb to 2019 to 2021). Some background on the complete study: Samples from collaborators originated in the United States, Italy and Spain and spanned both the acute and convalescent phases of COVID-19. The material from the prospective study consisted of cDNA or gDNA derived from T cells, B-cell-depleted T cells, or PBMCs. The dataset comprised deeply sampled blood TCRbeta repertoires from subjects exposed to, actively infected with, or recovered from COVID-19. The repertoires were made available in a free public database intended to serve as a resource for research on the immune response to SARS-CoV-2. Samples were obtained from the ongoing ImmuneRACE study (first 160 participants) and from 1,200 or so subjects provided by 6 global collaborators. Sample metadata almost always included a de-identified subject ID, COVID-19 status, age in years and sex. HLA class I and class II types, where available, came from metadata supplied by the sample provider rather than from assay-based typing.

CDR1 and CDR2 are drawn from the germline V gene: SGDLS, YYNGEE. Taken from cysteine to phenylalanine, the CDR3 has 13 residues. The kept DNA is CDR3 alone, 39 bases in frame from the first base. At the junction V is shortened by 4 bases and J by 5 bases, with 12 bases in between. Worth noting for this clone: The clone's antigen remains unknown. No qualities accompany the bases; no much larger clone lies one base away.

The investigation overall reported the following: The quantity of clinical and demographic metadata differed by source and by participant and was supplied without curation.

Each collaborating institution followed its own protocols to collect whole blood in K2EDTA tubes. Collaborator samples were shipped for TCRbeta analysis as frozen whole blood, isolated PBMCs, or DNA extracted from either sample type. TCRbeta CDR3 regions were amplified from genomic DNA using the immunoSEQ Assay, a bias-controlled multiplex PCR. In the original analysis: The number of nucleated cells in each sample was estimated by amplification of reference gene primers within the assay. To quantify the absolute abundance of each unique TCRbeta CDR3 rearrangement, sequence reads were collapsed and filtered. For each sample, productive Simpson clonality was calculated as the square root of Simpson's diversity index over productive rearrangements. The immuneACCESS repertoire file appears here via TCRdb, limited to in-frame rearrangements. These files lack a portion of the clones; in checked studies, under half of the deficit traces to unresolved V genes, and the cause of the others is not known. V and J calls and clone size are copied from that table; D and trimming were computed from the DNA. In this sample the table shows more than 95,000 clones, approximately 90% of which occur a single time. Less than 2% of the sample is taken by the ten largest.

The TCR originated in a human donor with active COVID-19. The donor label of this sample is uncertain. The sequencing sample was made of peripheral blood. The chain joins TRBV9 to TRBJ1-2; the D region possibly corresponds to TRBD1 (5 bases align). The DNA is TGTGCCAGCAGCCTCACAGGAGATTATGGCTACACCTTC. This is translated as CASSLTGDYGYTF.